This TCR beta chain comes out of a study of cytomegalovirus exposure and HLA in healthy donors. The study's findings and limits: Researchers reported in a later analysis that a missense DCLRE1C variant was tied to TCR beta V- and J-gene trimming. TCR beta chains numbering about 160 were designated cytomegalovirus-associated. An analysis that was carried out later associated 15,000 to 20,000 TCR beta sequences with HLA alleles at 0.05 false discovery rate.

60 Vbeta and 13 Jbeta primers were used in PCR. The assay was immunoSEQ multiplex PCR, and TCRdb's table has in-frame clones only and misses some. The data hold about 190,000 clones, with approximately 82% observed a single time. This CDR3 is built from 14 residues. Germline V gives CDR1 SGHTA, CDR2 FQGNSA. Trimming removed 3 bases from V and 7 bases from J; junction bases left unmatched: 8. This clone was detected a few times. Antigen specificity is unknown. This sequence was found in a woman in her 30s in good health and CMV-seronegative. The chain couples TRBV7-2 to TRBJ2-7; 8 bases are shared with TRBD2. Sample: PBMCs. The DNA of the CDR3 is TGTGCCAGCAGCTTTCCCGGGGGGGTGAGTGAGCAGTACTTC. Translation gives CASSFPGGVSEQYF.